The clone carrying this T cell receptor beta chain came up many times. Its antigen is as yet unknown. The entry originates in a study of T cells after posttransplantation cyclophosphamide. Study outcomes and limitations: Recipient CMV seropositivity and CMV reactivation strongly tracked TRB clonality. Blood and skin or GI T cell repertoires showed limited TRB overlap.

Here immunoSEQ multiplex PCR was the method, and the copy in TCRdb shows in-frame clones only, minus some. The repertoire yields about 33,000 clones, none seen only once; the top ten contain 4% to 5.5%. The ends were cut back, 2 bases at V and 4 bases at J, with 11 bases in the middle. The CDR3 has 14 amino acids. Germline assignment: CDR1 MNHEY and CDR2 SVGAGI. The clonotype was recovered from a woman under 40 in good health and a related stem cell transplant donor. The V call is TRBV6-5, the J call TRBJ1-2, with D perhaps matching TRBD1 (5 bases). The sequenced material came from PBMCs. The DNA for the CDR3 is TGTGCCAGCAGTTACGCGCGGGGGGGCTATGGCTACACCTTC. Amino acid sequence: CASSYARGGYGYTF.